This T cell receptor (beta chain) is drawn from a study of persistence of HIV-infected CD4 T cells. At the level of the study: Anti-CD3/anti-CD28 stimulation activated a higher proportion of cells than antigen stimulation, with lower memory fraction.

Trimming cost V 5 bases and J 3 bases, with 14 bases left between them. The CDR3 length is 15 residues. Per germline, CDR1 MDHEN and CDR2 SYDVKM. Concerning this clone itself: The antigen is unknown.

Anti-CD3/anti-CD28 beads served as a nonspecific positive control stimulus. Sorting of responding CD4+ T cells relied on upregulated CD40 ligand together with CD69. These HIV-1-infected adults initiated suppressive ART in chronic infection. Inclusion required CMV-positive serology and CD4+ counts above 400 cells/uL. The libraries were made with immunoSEQ version 4 in survey mode. Using immunoSEQ multiplex PCR, the repertoire was profiled, and TCRdb retains in-frame clones only, with some absent. The repertoire includes 35,000 to 50,000 clones, roughly 90% of them detected once, and roughly 1.8% sits in the top ten.

Source: CD4+ T cells sorted from PBMCs after approximately 19-hour stimulation, taken from a patient who received antiretroviral therapy. The clonotype originates from an adult man with HIV who was CMV-seropositive. J is TRBJ2-1 and V is TRBV28; the D gene is possibly TRBD2 (6 bases). As DNA, the CDR3 is TGTGCCAGCAGTACCCTTGGGGGGATCTACAATGAGCAGTTCTTC. Translated, it gives CASSTLGGIYNEQFF.